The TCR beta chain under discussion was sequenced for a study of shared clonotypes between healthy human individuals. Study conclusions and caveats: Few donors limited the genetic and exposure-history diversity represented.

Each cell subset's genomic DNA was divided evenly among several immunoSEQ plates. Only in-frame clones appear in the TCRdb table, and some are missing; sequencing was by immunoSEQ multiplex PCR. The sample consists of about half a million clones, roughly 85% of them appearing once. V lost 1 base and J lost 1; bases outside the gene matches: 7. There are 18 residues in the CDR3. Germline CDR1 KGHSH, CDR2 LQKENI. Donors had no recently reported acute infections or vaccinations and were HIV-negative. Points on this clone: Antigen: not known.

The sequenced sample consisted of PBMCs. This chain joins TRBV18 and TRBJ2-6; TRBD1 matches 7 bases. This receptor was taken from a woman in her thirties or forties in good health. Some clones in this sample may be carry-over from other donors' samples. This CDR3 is CASSPLTGVESGANVLTF. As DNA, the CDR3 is TGTGCCAGCTCACCACTAACAGGGGTAGAATCTGGGGCCAACGTCCTGACTTTC.